Sequencing of this TCR beta chain was carried out in a study of cytomegalovirus exposure and HLA in healthy donors. Germline V CDR1 and CDR2: SGHAT, FQNNGV. The V end was cut by 3 bases, the J end by 5 bases, with 13 bases between. This CDR3 is built from 14 residues. This clone was counted a single time. The table came from immunoSEQ multiplex PCR; TCRdb's copy has only in-frame clones and leaves some out. This table holds approximately 57,000 clones, over 90% found once. Sequenced material: PBMCs. V is TRBV11-2 and J is TRBJ1-1; D not certain. The TCR was taken from a woman younger than 30 in good health and CMV-seronegative. The CDR3 loop is CASSFKFSGTEAFF. The CDR3 nucleotides are TGTGCCAGCAGCTTCAAATTCTCGGGGACTGAAGCTTTCTTT.